Here is one T cell receptor (beta chain) with its context. Antigen specificity is unknown. Collection occurred without any documented infections or immune events in donors. This sample was taken from a study of identifying expanded T cells in peripheral blood. Sequencing was performed with immunoSEQ multiplex PCR; in TCRdb, only in-frame clones are kept and a portion is missing. The sample consists of about 80,000 clones, 84% of them appearing once. General study findings and limits: Technical replicates showed 0.9 to 1.5 changed clones; two weeks about 16.4; four weeks 19. Approximately 2-week clone count variance significantly increased as total template count grew.

This sequence was found in a person aged 18 to 75 in good health. The specimen was blood.

The CDR3 DNA sequence: TGCGCCAGCAGCCGGACCCTATCGGCGGAAAAACTGTTTTTT. Encoded protein: CASSRTLSAEKLFF. This chain joins TRBV5-1 and TRBJ1-4; unclear D gene. The ends were cut back, 4 bases at V and 8 bases at J, with 15 bases in the middle. Germline V gene data show CDR1 as SGHRS and CDR2 as YFSETQ. The CDR3 is 14 amino acids.